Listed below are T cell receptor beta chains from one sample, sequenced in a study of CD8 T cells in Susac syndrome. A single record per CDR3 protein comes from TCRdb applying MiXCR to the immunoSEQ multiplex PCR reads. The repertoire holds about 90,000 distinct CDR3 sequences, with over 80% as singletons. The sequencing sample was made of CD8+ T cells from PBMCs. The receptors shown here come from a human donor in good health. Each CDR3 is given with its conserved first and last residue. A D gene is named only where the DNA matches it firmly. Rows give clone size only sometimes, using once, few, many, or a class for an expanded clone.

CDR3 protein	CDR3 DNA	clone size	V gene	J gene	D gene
CASSPHNYEQYF	TGTGCCAGCAGTCCCCACAACTACGAGCAGTACTTC	once	TRBV6-1	TRBJ2-7	NA
CATSGDRGADTQYF	TGTGCCACCAGCGGGGACAGGGGCGCAGATACGCAGTATTTT	NA	TRBV15	TRBJ2-3	TRBD1
CASSLVAGGPGETQYF	TGTGCCAGCAGCTTAGTAGCGGGGGGGCCGGGGGAGACCCAGTACTTC	NA	TRBV11-2	TRBJ2-5	TRBD2
CASSLGPGEGTEAFF	TGCGCCAGCAGCTTGGGTCCGGGCGAGGGCACTGAAGCTTTCTTT	NA	TRBV5-1	TRBJ1-1	NA
CASSYDPDREVAEAFF	TGTGCCAGCAGTTATGACCCAGACAGGGAGGTCGCTGAAGCTTTCTTT	NA	TRBV6-5	TRBJ1-1	TRBD1
CASSLESPGAAGYTF	TGTGCCAGCAGCTTGGAAAGCCCAGGGGCAGCAGGCTACACCTTC	NA	TRBV5-8	TRBJ1-2	NA
CASSLRTSGGDNEQFF	TGTGCCAGCAGTCTAAGAACTAGCGGGGGTGACAATGAGCAGTTCTTC	NA	TRBV27	TRBJ2-1	TRBD2
CASRGLDYEQYF	TGTGCCAGCAGGGGACTGGACTACGAGCAGTACTTC	NA	TRBV6-1	TRBJ2-7	NA
CASSDPTSSYEQYF	TGTGCCAGCAGTGACCCGACGAGCTCCTACGAGCAGTACTTC	NA	TRBV2	TRBJ2-7	NA
CASSQEGSGPDNEQFF	TGTGCCAGCAGCCAAGAGGGTAGCGGGCCAGACAATGAGCAGTTCTTC	NA	TRBV3-1	TRBJ2-1	TRBD2
CSARDLRGNQPQHF	TGCAGTGCTAGAGATTTAAGGGGCAATCAGCCCCAGCATTTT	NA	TRBV20-1	TRBJ1-5	NA
CASSPTGRGVGAFF	TGTGCCAGCAGTCCAACTGGACGGGGTGTAGGAGCTTTCTTT	NA	TRBV27	TRBJ1-1	NA
CASSPWQGAVEAFF	TGTGCCAGCAGTCCGTGGCAGGGGGCTGTAGAAGCTTTCTTT	NA	TRBV12-3/TRBV12-4	TRBJ1-1	TRBD1
CASSPMVVGGYTF	TGTGCCAGCAGCCCGATGGTTGTGGGTGGCTACACCTTC	NA	TRBV27	TRBJ1-2	NA
CASSQRGKNSPLHF	TGCGCCAGCAGCCAAAGGGGCAAAAATTCACCCCTCCACTTT	NA	TRBV4-1	TRBJ1-6	NA
CASSEDSINEQFF	TGCGCCAGCAGTGAGGACTCTATTAATGAGCAGTTCTTC	NA	TRBV10-1	TRBJ2-1	NA
CASSQDVGAGGNEQFF	TGTGCCAGCAGCCAAGATGTGGGAGCTGGAGGGAATGAGCAGTTCTTC	NA	TRBV3-1	TRBJ2-1	NA
CASSYLGLAGETQYF	TGTGCCAGCAGCTACCTCGGACTAGCGGGCGAGACCCAGTACTTC	NA	TRBV9	TRBJ2-5	TRBD2
CASRGGHETQYF	TGTGCCAGCCGGGGGGGCCACGAGACCCAGTACTTC	once	TRBV13	TRBJ2-5	TRBD2
CASSYGGPTDTQYF	TGTGCCAGCAGTTACGGGGGCCCAACAGATACGCAGTATTTT	NA	TRBV6-5	TRBJ2-3	NA
CASRPRLAGETDTQYF	TGCGCCAGCAGACCCCGGCTAGCGGGGGAAACAGATACGCAGTATTTT	NA	TRBV4-1	TRBJ2-3	TRBD2
CASSLAYLGQANTGELFF	TGTGCCAGCAGCTTAGCTTACTTGGGACAGGCGAACACCGGGGAGCTGTTTTTT	NA	TRBV7-8	TRBJ2-2	TRBD1
CASSIRFGELFF	TGTGCCAGCAGTATTCGTTTCGGGGAGCTGTTTTTT	NA	TRBV25-1	TRBJ2-2	NA
CAISESYSSANYGYTF	TGTGCCATCAGTGAGTCGTACTCCTCAGCTAACTATGGCTACACCTTC	once	TRBV10-3	TRBJ1-2	NA
CASSPGSGGTEAFF	TGTGCCAGCAGCCCAGGGAGCGGGGGCACTGAAGCTTTCTTT	NA	TRBV13	TRBJ1-1	NA
CASSEGRSNSPLHF	TGTGCCAGCAGTGAAGGCAGAAGTAATTCACCCCTCCACTTT	NA	TRBV2	TRBJ1-6	NA
CASSEAGASPLHF	TGTGCCAGCAGTGAAGCCGGGGCTTCACCCCTCCACTTT	NA	TRBV12-3/TRBV12-4	TRBJ1-6	NA
CASGSPANYLTYEQYF	TGTGCCAGCGGATCTCCCGCCAACTATCTTACCTACGAGCAGTACTTC	once	TRBV28	TRBJ2-7	NA
CSASRSGGAADTQYF	TGCAGTGCTTCCCGTAGCGGGGGGGCCGCAGATACGCAGTATTTT	NA	TRBV20-1	TRBJ2-3	TRBD2
CASSPLDRGPSNQPQHF	TGTGCCAGCAGCCCACTGGACAGGGGACCTAGCAATCAGCCCCAGCATTTT	once	TRBV7-8	TRBJ1-5	TRBD1
CTSKHPGHPNTIYF	TGCACCAGCAAACACCCGGGACACCCAAACACCATATATTTT	NA	TRBV1	TRBJ1-3	NA
CASSQDSGTGELFF	TGTGCCAGCAGCCAAGATTCAGGGACCGGGGAGCTGTTTTTT	NA	TRBV3-1	TRBJ2-2	NA
CASSIGQGVMYEQYF	TGTGCCAGTAGTATCGGACAGGGGGTGATGTACGAGCAGTACTTC	few	TRBV19	TRBJ2-7	TRBD1
CASSSGQGISYEQYF	TGTGCCAGCAGCTCCGGACAGGGCATTTCCTACGAGCAGTACTTC	once	TRBV5-6	TRBJ2-7	TRBD1
CASSFNPREQLSYEQYF	TGTGCCAGCAGCTTCAACCCTCGAGAACAGCTCTCCTACGAGCAGTACTTC	NA	TRBV7-9	TRBJ2-7	NA
CATSRGGENQPQHF	TGTGCCACCAGCAGAGGGGGCGAAAATCAGCCCCAGCATTTT	NA	TRBV15	TRBJ1-5	NA
CSVDRQGVPYEQYF	TGCAGCGTTGATCGGCAGGGGGTCCCCTACGAGCAGTACTTC	NA	TRBV29-1	TRBJ2-7	TRBD1
CASSERTSVVTGELFF	TGTGCCAGCAGTGAAAGGACTAGCGTTGTCACCGGGGAGCTGTTTTTT	once	TRBV6-1	TRBJ2-2	TRBD2
CAAIWLRTTDTQYF	TGTGCCGCTATATGGCTCCGTACCACAGATACGCAGTATTTT	NA	TRBV13	TRBJ2-3	NA
CAILVAIGGRETQYF	TGTGCCATCTTGGTGGCAATAGGTGGACGAGAGACCCAGTACTTC	NA	TRBV10-3	TRBJ2-5	NA
CASFNRGNEQFF	TGTGCCAGCTTTAACCGAGGGAATGAGCAGTTCTTC	NA	TRBV12-3/TRBV12-4	TRBJ2-1	NA